The clone carrying this T cell receptor beta chain has only a few counts. Per the original data handling: The authors estimated nucleated cell counts from reference gene primer amplification. Method: immunoSEQ multiplex PCR; TCRdb's copy keeps in-frame clones and lacks some. That table is the source of V, J and clone size, and D and trimming were worked out from the DNA. The table shows a few hundred thousand clones, with roughly 89% occurring only once. The sample is drawn from a study of blood T cell repertoires in COVID-19. Study-wide background: The United States, Italy and Spain supplied acute and convalescent COVID-19 samples. PBMCs, B-cell-depleted T cells, or T cells provided the cDNA or gDNA that made up the material.

This TCR came from a middle-aged woman who had recovered from COVID-19. The sequencing sample was made of peripheral blood.

The CDR3 coding sequence is TGTGCCAGCAGCAGACCGGGACAGCCTCTTGGCATTCAGTACTTC. Protein sequence: CASSRPGQPLGIQYF. The V gene is TRBV5-4, the J gene TRBJ2-4; TRBD1 matches at 7 bases. This CDR3 has 15 residues. Per the germline V gene, CDR1 is SGHNT and CDR2 is YYREEE (reference sequence). V shed 4 bases and J 9 bases; nucleotides not matched to a gene: 13.